This passage covers 26 T cell receptor beta chains from one sample sequenced in a study of shared clonotypes between healthy human individuals. Repertoires were generated with immunoSEQ multiplex PCR, while TCRdb's copy carries only in-frame clones and drops some. The table has 550,000 to 800,000 clones, less than 95% seen once. Sequencing input: memory CD8+ T cells from PBMCs. The sample's subset: CD45RO+ cells pooled with CCR7-negative TemRA cells. Receptor source: a man between 18 and 29 years old in good health. Some clones in this sample may be carry-over from other donors' samples.

V gene TRBV19 combines with J gene TRBJ2-3; no clear D. Trimming stripped 5 bases from V and 2 bases from J, with 8 bases between. This CDR3 comprises 13 residues. CDR1 is LNHDA, CDR2 SQIVND, per germline (reference sequence). The DNA of the CDR3 is TGTGCCAGTAGTCTACGGGTCACAGATACGCAGTATTTT. Translating it yields CASSLRVTDTQYF.

The V and J genes are TRBV7-6 and TRBJ2-7; possible D gene TRBD2, 5 bases. CDR1 and CDR2 from the germline V gene are SGHVS and FNYEAQ. Trimming stripped 0 bases from V and 5 bases from J, with 11 bases between. CDR3 length equals 14 residues. The CDR3 region is CASSLARANHEQYF. CDR3 DNA sequence: TGTGCCAGCAGCTTAGCGAGGGCGAACCACGAGCAGTACTTC.

The CDR3 here is CASSPRSVMGEQYF. In DNA, the CDR3 is TGTGCCAGCAGTCCACGATCGGTTATGGGCGAGCAGTACTTC. The genes are TRBV27 and TRBJ2-7; D is ambiguous. This CDR3 comprises 14 residues. V was clipped by 5 bases and J by 6 bases, with 17 bases between them. Germline lookup yields CDR1 MNHEY and CDR2 SMNVEV (reference sequence).

This chain links TRBV27 with TRBJ2-3, with D possibly being TRBD2 (5 bases). Germline loops: CDR1 MNHEY, CDR2 SMNVEV (reference sequence). The CDR3 totals 14 residues. The V end was cut by 2 bases, the J end by 4 bases, with 10 bases between. The CDR3 region is CASSLLGSADTQYF. The CDR3 nucleotides are TGTGCCAGCAGTTTACTGGGGAGCGCAGATACGCAGTATTTT.

The DNA for the CDR3 is TGTGCCAGTAGTATAGGTCCGGATGTGAACACCGGGGAGCTGTTTTTT. Protein: CASSIGPDVNTGELFF. The chain combines TRBV19 with TRBJ2-2, with no clear D. The CDR3 runs to 16 residues. V gave up 1 base and J gave up 1 base, with 10 bases separating them. Looked up from germline, CDR1 is LNHDA and CDR2 is SQIVND (reference sequence).

J is TRBJ2-1 and V is TRBV9, with 7 nucleotides matching TRBD2. With V trimmed by 0 bases and J by 0 bases, 6 bases remained unmatched. Germline-derived CDR1 and CDR2 are SGDLS and YYNGEE. The CDR3 contains 17 residues. The CDR3 DNA reads TGTGCCAGCAGCGTAGCTCGGGGGGTTAGCTCCTACAATGAGCAGTTCTTC. It codes for CASSVARGVSSYNEQFF.

The V call is TRBV2, the J call TRBJ2-7; possible D gene TRBD1, 5 bases. Germline V gene sequence: CDR1 SNHLY, CDR2 FYNNEI. The CDR3 sequence is 14 residues long. Trimming took 7 bases from V and 0 from J, leaving 13 bases between them. CDR3 coding DNA: TGTGCCAGCATTGGACAAGATAGCTCCTACGAGCAGTACTTC. It is translated as CASIGQDSSYEQYF.

The chain has TRBV5-1 and TRBJ2-1; no firm D call. V gave up 4 bases and J gave up 0 bases, with 8 bases separating them. The CDR3 runs 14 residues. Germline loops: CDR1 SGHRS, CDR2 YFSETQ. The DNA for the CDR3 is TGCGCCAGCAGCGCCCCCGGCTCCTACAATGAGCAGTTCTTC. This encodes CASSAPGSYNEQFF.

The chain recombines TRBV15 with TRBJ2-1; D unresolved. Germline V lookup: CDR1 LNHNV, CDR2 YYDKDF (reference sequence). V lost 2 bases to trimming and J lost 0 bases, with 11 bases between them. The CDR3 has 16 residues. Written as DNA, the CDR3 is TGTGCCACCAGCAGATCGGTAAGCGACTCCTACAATGAGCAGTTCTTC. It translates to CATSRSVSDSYNEQFF.

The J gene is TRBJ2-7, the V gene TRBV11-2; D is undetermined. Germline CDR1 SGHAT, CDR2 FQNNGV. CDR3 length equals 14 residues. The germline V and J ends were trimmed by 3 bases and 3 bases, with 12 bases remaining between them. This CDR3 is CASSFVVANYEQYF. CDR3 nucleotides: TGTGCCAGCAGCTTTGTTGTGGCAAACTACGAGCAGTACTTC.

The CDR3 here is CASSSMDTSVGAFF. The CDR3, as DNA: TGTGCCAGCAGCTCGATGGACACTTCGGTAGGCGCTTTCTTT. V usage is TRBV6-6 and J usage is TRBJ1-1, with D tentatively TRBD1 (5 bases). Trimming shortened V by 6 bases and J by 11 bases, and 22 bases separated the two germline ends. The CDR3 is 14 residues long. The germline CDR1 and CDR2 sequences are MNHNY and SVGAGI (reference sequence).

This clone was seen a single time. V usage is TRBV7-8 and J usage is TRBJ2-7; TRBD2 might be the D (6 bases). The CDR3 is 14 residues long. Trimming shortened V by 0 bases and J by 5 bases, and 11 bases separated the two germline ends. Germline assignment: CDR1 SGHVS and CDR2 FQNEAQ. DNA for the CDR3: TGTGCCAGCAGCTTAGCCGACGGAGGGCACGAGCAGTACTTC. Translation: CASSLADGGHEQYF. The full variable domain, completed using reference TRBV7-8 and TRBJ2-7, is GAGVSQSPRYKVAKRGQDVALRCDPISGHVSLFWYQQALGQGPEFLTYFQNEAQLDKSGLPSDRFFAERPEGSVSTLKIQRTQQEDSAVYLCASSLADGGHEQYFGPGTRLTVT.

This chain uses TRBV4-2 with TRBJ1-1, with TRBD1 as a possible D gene (5 bases). V gave up 0 bases and J gave up 0 bases, with 11 bases separating them. This CDR3 has 16 amino acids. Germline CDR1 reads LGHNA; CDR2 reads YNFKEQ. CDR3 bases: TGTGCCAGCAGCCAAGATCTGGGGCAGTTGAACACTGAAGCTTTCTTT. It yields the protein CASSQDLGQLNTEAFF.

The table lists this clone with a count of one. The chain employs TRBV25-1 and TRBJ2-5; TRBD1 agrees at 9 bases. Losses at the gene ends were 3 bases for V and 3 bases for J; bases not matched to a gene: 2. Germline loops: CDR1 MGHDK, CDR2 SYGVNS. This CDR3 region has 14 residues. The CDR3 region has the DNA TGTGCCAGCAGTGATACAGGGGGCGAAGAGACCCAGTACTTC. This gives the protein CASSDTGGEETQYF.

A few counts support this clone. The chain combines TRBV2 with TRBJ2-1, with TRBD2 identical over 9 bases. CDR3 length equals 15 residues. The germline V gene has CDR1 SNHLY and CDR2 FYNNEI. After removal of 5 bases from V and 5 bases from J, the junction contained 7 bases not matched to a gene. The CDR3 bases are TGTGCCAGCAGTTATAGCGGGAGACAAAACAATGAGCAGTTCTTC. It encodes CASSYSGRQNNEQFF. Variable domain in full (rest from reference TRBV2 and TRBJ2-1): EPEVTQTPSHQVTQMGQEVILRCVPISNHLYFYWYRQILGQKVEFLVSFYNNEISEKSEIFDDQFSVERPDGSNFTLKIRSTKLEDSAMYFCASSYSGRQNNEQFFGPGTRLTVL.

This chain connects TRBV9 to TRBJ1-1, with a possible D match to TRBD1 (6 bases). Trimming left V 4 bases short and J 0 bases short, with 13 bases between. The CDR3 loop spans 15 amino acids. From germline, CDR1 is SGDLS and CDR2 YYNGEE. CDR3 sequence (DNA): TGTGCCAGCAGCCCGGGGGGGGCCATGAACACTGAAGCTTTCTTT. It specifies CASSPGGAMNTEAFF.

This clone was detected once. This specimen includes other DNA sequences encoding the same CDR3. V and J are TRBV28 and TRBJ2-7; D uncertain. CDR3 length: 13 amino acids. Germline CDR1 MDHEN, CDR2 SYDVKM. With 1 base removed from V and 3 bases from J, the gap between germline ends came to 7 bases. CDR3 sequence: CASSLSRGYEQYF. CDR3 DNA sequence: TGTGCCAGCAGTTTATCTCGCGGCTACGAGCAGTACTTC.

The rearrangement uses TRBV4-3 and TRBJ2-3; tentatively, D is TRBD2 (5 bases). V was cut by 5 bases and J by 3 bases, with 15 bases left in between. Germline values: CDR1 LGHNA, CDR2 YSLEER. The CDR3 runs to 15 residues. The CDR3 here is CASSSSGVVTDTQYF. CDR3 nucleotide sequence: TGCGCCAGCAGCTCGTCCGGGGTGGTGACAGATACGCAGTATTTT.

This chain links TRBV6-1 with TRBJ2-7; no clear D. The germline gives CDR1 MNHNS, CDR2 SASEGT. The CDR3 sequence is 13 residues long. V was trimmed by 5 bases and J by 4 bases, leaving 12 bases between them. The CDR3 bases are TGTGCCAGCAGTCAACCCCACGGGTACGAGCAGTACTTC. The encoded protein is CASSQPHGYEQYF.

The chain employs TRBV28 and TRBJ2-3; 9 nucleotides line up with TRBD1. This CDR3 has 14 residues. Germline trimming cut 7 bases from V and 2 bases from J; bases unmatched to any gene: 4. CDR1 is MDHEN and CDR2 is SYDVKM in the germline V gene. This CDR3 is CASTRDRDTDTQYF. As DNA, the CDR3 is TGTGCCAGCACACGGGACAGGGACACAGATACGCAGTATTTT.

This clone was counted once. The chain couples TRBV11-3 to TRBJ2-1; the match to TRBD2 covers 8 bases. The CDR3 sequence is 16 residues long. From germline, CDR1 is SGHNT and CDR2 YENEEA. The trim removed 4 bases at V and 7 bases at J, leaving 12 bases unmatched. In DNA form, the CDR3 reads TGTGCCAGCAGCTCTCGCGATAGCGGGAAGGGAAATGAGCAGTTCTTC. Translation: CASSSRDSGKGNEQFF.

V and J are TRBV5-1 and TRBJ1-1, with a possible D match to TRBD1 (5 bases). Germline values: CDR1 SGHRS, CDR2 YFSETQ. The V gene lost 3 bases and the J gene lost 5 bases, with 17 bases spanning the gap. The CDR3 is made up of 15 amino acids. CDR3 in amino acids: CASSSDPQGGTEAFF. CDR3 sequence (DNA): TGCGCCAGCAGCTCCGACCCCCAGGGTGGGACTGAAGCTTTCTTT.

V gene TRBV27 combines with J gene TRBJ1-1; 12 nucleotides line up with TRBD1. J was trimmed by 2 bases and V by 5 bases; bases with no gene match: 6. The CDR3 is 16 amino acids. Germline-derived CDR1 and CDR2 are MNHEY and SMNVEV (reference sequence). CDR3 loop: CASSPWDRGLNTEAFF. CDR3 sequence (DNA): TGTGCCAGCAGTCCCTGGGACAGGGGGCTAAACACTGAAGCTTTCTTT.

In regard to this clone: The junction shows a germline mismatch at one end, possibly a read error. V is TRBV6-1 and J is TRBJ2-7; D tentatively fits TRBD1 or TRBD2 (6 bases each). Germline V gene sequence: CDR1 MNHNS, CDR2 SASEGT. The CDR3 totals 14 residues. In DNA, the CDR3 is TGTGCCAGCAGTGAGGCCACTGTGGGGGGCCAGTGGGACTTC. Protein sequence: CASSEATVGGQWDF.

This chain connects TRBV29-1 to TRBJ2-3; tentative D call: TRBD1 (6 bases). Germline values: CDR1 SQVTM, CDR2 ANQGSEA. The CDR3 consists of 13 residues. Trimming stripped 7 bases from V and 5 bases from J, with 16 bases between. CDR3 nucleotide sequence: TGCAGCGCGGGTGGGTGGACAGTAGATACGCAGTATTTT. As protein: CSAGGWTVDTQYF.

This chain uses TRBV28 with TRBJ2-3; no definite D call. The CDR3 totals 12 residues. Trimming shortened V by 8 bases and J by 4 bases, and 10 bases separated the two germline ends. The germline CDR1 and CDR2 sequences are MDHEN and SYDVKM. CDR3 sequence: CASQTRPDTQYF. The CDR3 DNA is TGTGCCAGCCAAACCCGGCCAGATACGCAGTATTTT.